This record covers a single T cell receptor beta chain. This sample is part of a study of blood T cell repertoires in COVID-19. About the research overall: Collection of acute and convalescent COVID-19 samples took place in the United States, Italy and Spain. Sources were T cells, B-cell-depleted T cells, or PBMCs; the material itself was cDNA or gDNA.

Participants were aged about 18 to 100 years from more than 20 US areas. In the source study's methods: Estimation of nucleated cell counts was performed using reference gene primer amplification. TCRdb's copy holds only in-frame clones and misses some; the assay was immunoSEQ multiplex PCR. V and J calls and clone size are those listed in that table; D and trimming were worked out from the DNA. The data contain roughly 290,000 clones, 85% to 90% of them seen just once; the ten biggest clones take up around 1.7%. V shed 4 bases, J shed 0 bases, and the junction held 7 bases outside the gene matches. The length of the CDR3 is 18 residues. Germline lookup yields CDR1 SGHNT and CDR2 YENEEA.

The receptor's source is a woman aged 18-30 years with acute COVID-19. The V and J genes are TRBV11-3 and TRBJ2-1; 12 bases map to TRBD1. Material: PBMCs or T cells enriched from blood (not recorded which). The CDR3 DNA reads TGTGCCAGCAGCTCCGGGACAGGGGGCCCCAGCTCCTACAATGAGCAGTTCTTC. Its protein is CASSSGTGGPSSYNEQFF.